Listed below are T cell receptor beta chains from one sample, sequenced in a study of blood T cell repertoires in COVID-19. This table comes from immunoSEQ multiplex PCR, and its TCRdb copy is limited to in-frame clones, with some not included. The table shows a few hundred thousand clones, with approximately 79% occurring only once. Source material: PBMCs or T cells enriched from blood (not recorded which). The receptors shown here come from a man aged 25-45 years with acute COVID-19. CDR3s include the opening cysteine and the closing phenylalanine or tryptophan. D genes are given only for firm matches. Expanded clones are given a class, and other clones once, few, many or no size at all.

abundance: once
v_gene: TRBV12-3/TRBV12-4
j_gene: TRBJ1-2
d_gene: -
CDR3aa: CASSLMAYGYTF
CDR3nt: TGTGCCAGCAGTTTAATGGCCTATGGCTACACCTTC

abundance: -
v_gene: TRBV5-4
j_gene: TRBJ2-2
d_gene: -
CDR3aa: CASSYTGQNTGELFF
CDR3nt: TGTGCCAGCAGCTACACGGGACAGAACACCGGGGAGCTGTTTTTT

abundance: -
v_gene: TRBV3-1/TRBV3-2
j_gene: TRBJ1-3
d_gene: -
CDR3aa: CASSQDSRSSGNTIYF
CDR3nt: TGTGCCAGCAGCCAAGATTCCAGGTCCTCTGGAAACACCATATATTTT

abundance: -
v_gene: TRBV12-3/TRBV12-4
j_gene: TRBJ2-1
d_gene: -
CDR3aa: CASSFGGHNEQFF
CDR3nt: TGTGCCAGCAGTTTCGGGGGGCACAATGAGCAGTTCTTC

abundance: -
v_gene: TRBV11-3
j_gene: TRBJ2-3
d_gene: TRBD2
CDR3aa: CASRGLAGVSSTDTQYF
CDR3nt: TGTGCCAGCAGGGGACTAGCGGGAGTGAGCAGCACAGATACGCAGTATTTT

abundance: -
v_gene: TRBV6-6
j_gene: TRBJ1-6
d_gene: TRBD1
CDR3aa: CASSQDRGMSSYNSPLHF
CDR3nt: TGTGCCAGCAGTCAGGACAGGGGGATGAGCTCCTATAATTCACCCCTCCACTTT

abundance: -
v_gene: TRBV19
j_gene: TRBJ2-6
d_gene: TRBD2
CDR3aa: CASSLRLAGVGSGANVLTF
CDR3nt: TGTGCCAGTAGTCTTCGACTAGCGGGAGTGGGATCTGGGGCCAACGTCCTGACTTTC

abundance: -
v_gene: TRBV27
j_gene: TRBJ1-6
d_gene: -
CDR3aa: CASSPGGSPLHF
CDR3nt: TGTGCCAGCAGCCCTGGGGGGTCACCCCTCCACTTT

abundance: -
v_gene: TRBV15
j_gene: TRBJ2-1
d_gene: -
CDR3aa: CATSRDRNEQFF
CDR3nt: TGTGCCACCAGCAGAGATCGCAATGAGCAGTTCTTC

abundance: -
v_gene: TRBV24-1
j_gene: TRBJ2-1
d_gene: -
CDR3aa: CATSDPRTQDPYNEQFF
CDR3nt: TGTGCCACCAGTGATCCCCGGACTCAGGACCCCTACAATGAGCAGTTCTTC

abundance: -
v_gene: TRBV6-2/TRBV6-3
j_gene: TRBJ2-1
d_gene: -
CDR3aa: CASSYEGARIF
CDR3nt: TGTGCCAGCAGTTACGAAGGGGCGCGGATCTTC

abundance: -
v_gene: TRBV12-3/TRBV12-4
j_gene: TRBJ2-4
d_gene: -
CDR3aa: CASTLTGLNIQYF
CDR3nt: TGTGCCAGCACCCTGACAGGATTAAACATTCAGTACTTC

abundance: -
v_gene: TRBV4-2
j_gene: TRBJ2-5
d_gene: -
CDR3aa: CASSQGGIRGETQYF
CDR3nt: TGTGCCAGCAGCCAAGGAGGGATTCGCGGTGAGACCCAGTACTTC

abundance: -
v_gene: TRBV7-8
j_gene: TRBJ1-5
d_gene: TRBD1
CDR3aa: CASSLGRTGEFRQPQHF
CDR3nt: TGTGCCAGCAGCTTAGGGCGGACAGGGGAATTTCGTCAGCCCCAGCATTTT

abundance: once
v_gene: TRBV11-2
j_gene: TRBJ1-6
d_gene: -
CDR3aa: CASSLQGRNSPLHF
CDR3nt: TGTGCCAGCAGCTTACAGGGGCGTAATTCACCCCTCCACTTT

abundance: -
v_gene: TRBV7-2
j_gene: TRBJ1-3
d_gene: TRBD1
CDR3aa: CASSSQGQGIGGNTIYF
CDR3nt: TGTGCCAGCAGCTCACAAGGACAGGGGATAGGCGGAAACACCATATATTTT

abundance: -
v_gene: TRBV7-6
j_gene: TRBJ1-5
d_gene: -
CDR3aa: CASSLGARGSDQPQHF
CDR3nt: TGTGCCAGCAGCTTAGGCGCCCGGGGGTCGGATCAGCCCCAGCATTTT

abundance: -
v_gene: TRBV7-9
j_gene: TRBJ1-2
d_gene: TRBD1
CDR3aa: CASSPRQGEVLLNYGYTF
CDR3nt: TGTGCCAGCAGCCCTAGACAGGGCGAGGTTTTGCTGAACTATGGCTACACCTTC

abundance: once
v_gene: TRBV19
j_gene: TRBJ2-1
d_gene: -
CDR3aa: CASSIAGPDNEQFF
CDR3nt: TGTGCCAGTAGTATAGCTGGGCCGGACAATGAGCAGTTCTTC